The 31 T cell receptor beta chains below come from one sample, sequenced in a study of CD8 T cells in Susac syndrome. Reverse transcription of roughly 0.45 to 1 ug RNA was performed with random hexamers. TCRdb reprocessed the immunoSEQ multiplex PCR reads via MiXCR and lists one record per CDR3 protein. The sample gives 100,000 to 150,000 distinct CDR3 sequences, around 94% of which show up once; less than 0.15% is in the top ten. Sequenced sample: CD4+ T cells from PBMCs. The source is a human donor with multiple sclerosis.

The chain carries TRBV30 and TRBJ1-2; D unresolved. CDR1 and CDR2 from the germline V gene are GTSNPN and SVGIG (reference sequence). The CDR3 sequence is 11 residues long. The V end was cut by 2 bases, the J end by 4 bases, with 5 bases between. The CDR3 spells CAWSTSYGYTF. The CDR3 region has the DNA TGTGCCTGGAGTACCAGCTATGGCTACACCTTC.

This chain joins TRBV5-1 and TRBJ1-1, with a possible D match to TRBD1 (5 bases). The germline V gene has CDR1 SGHRS and CDR2 YFSETQ. This CDR3 has 15 amino acids. V was cut by 1 base and J by 5 bases, with 15 bases left in between. The CDR3 is CASSLSRDSVTEAFF. CDR3 sequence (DNA): TGCGCCAGCAGCTTGAGCCGAGACAGCGTTACTGAAGCTTTCTTT.

This chain connects TRBV3-1 to TRBJ1-1; TRBD1 might be the D (5 bases). The V gene's germline CDR1 is LGHDT and CDR2 YNNKEL (reference sequence). Deletions cut 6 bases from V and 3 bases from J, with 11 bases between. The length of the CDR3 is 13 residues. CDR3 protein: CASSRQGYTEAFF. The CDR3 DNA is TGTGCCAGCAGTCGTCAGGGATACACTGAAGCTTTCTTT.

The chain couples TRBV6-6 to TRBJ1-2; 9 bases are shared with TRBD1. This CDR3 has 15 amino acids. Germline V lookup: CDR1 MNHNY, CDR2 SVGAGI (reference sequence). With 7 bases clipped from V and 7 bases from J, the junction kept 13 bases outside the gene matches. The CDR3 spells CASTFSTGGGGGYTF. CDR3 DNA sequence: TGTGCCAGCACATTCTCCACAGGGGGCGGAGGTGGCTACACCTTC.

This clonotype was counted only a few times. The J gene is TRBJ2-3, the V gene TRBV30, with TRBD1 matching 7 bases. The V and J ends lost 2 bases and 1 base, in that order; junction bases with no gene match: 3. Germline V gene lookup returns CDR1 GTSNPN and CDR2 SVGIG (reference sequence). This CDR3 has 14 residues. CDR3: CAWSSGGGTDTQYF. The CDR3 bases are TGTGCCTGGAGTTCAGGGGGTGGCACAGATACGCAGTATTTT.

The chain recombines TRBV29-1 with TRBJ1-1; 7 positions agree with TRBD1. The CDR3 is 14 amino acids. The V gene's germline CDR1 is SQVTM and CDR2 ANQGSEA. The J segment lost 6 bases and the V segment lost 7 bases, leaving 14 bases of the junction unmatched. Here the CDR3 DNA reads TGCAGCGCCCGTTACAGGGGACCCGACGCTGAAGCTTTCTTT. Protein sequence: CSARYRGPDAEAFF.

The chain recombines TRBV4-1 with TRBJ2-1, with D hard to call. The germline V gene has CDR1 MGHRA and CDR2 YSYEKL. This CDR3 region has 18 residues. V was cut by 1 base and J by 6 bases, with 22 bases left in between. The CDR3 loop reads CASSQGLPFLRVVNEQFF. CDR3 nucleotides: TGCGCCAGCAGCCAAGGCCTACCTTTCTTACGGGTTGTCAATGAGCAGTTCTTC.

This clonotype was recorded only once. V gene TRBV29-1 combines with J gene TRBJ1-1, with D hard to call. From germline, CDR1 is SQVTM and CDR2 ANQGSEA. The V end was cut by 6 bases, the J end by 1 base, with 9 bases between. This CDR3 is 12 amino acids long. The CDR3 nucleotides read TGCAGCGTCAGGATACAGAACACTGAAGCTTTCTTT. Translated, it gives CSVRIQNTEAFF.

The chain uses TRBV5-1 and TRBJ2-5; D might be TRBD2 (6 bases). The CDR3 runs to 15 residues. Germline lookup yields CDR1 SGHRS and CDR2 YFSETQ. V was pared by 0 bases and J by 5 bases, with 14 bases between. CDR3 sequence (DNA): TGCGCCAGCAGCTTGGGGGACTGGGCCGAGGAGACCCAGTACTTC. Residues: CASSLGDWAEETQYF. The full variable domain, completed using reference TRBV5-1 and TRBJ2-5, is KAGVTQTPRYLIKTRGQQVTLSCSPISGHRSVSWYQQTPGQGLQFLFEYFSETQRNKGNFPGRFSGRQFSNSRSEMNVSTLELGDSALYLCASSLGDWAEETQYFGPGTRLLVL.

V usage is TRBV14 and J usage is TRBJ1-6; TRBD1 agrees at 7 bases. V dropped 1 base and J dropped 8; count of bases not matched to a gene: 8. Germline V CDR1 and CDR2: SGHDN, FVKESK. This CDR3 has 16 amino acids. Written as DNA, the CDR3 is TGTGCCAGCAGCCAAGGCGCCGGGACAGCTTATTCACCCCTCCACTTT. Encoded protein: CASSQGAGTAYSPLHF.

V usage is TRBV14 and J usage is TRBJ2-7; no definite D call. V lost 2 bases, J lost 1 base, and 9 bases lay in between. Germline CDR1 SGHDN, CDR2 FVKESK. This CDR3 region has 14 residues. The CDR3 region is CASSQLSASYEQYF. CDR3 DNA sequence: TGTGCCAGCAGCCAACTGAGTGCATCCTACGAGCAGTACTTC.

The chain links TRBV9 to TRBJ2-1; no firm D call. The ends were cut back, 3 bases at V and 8 bases at J, with 18 bases in the middle. This CDR3 comprises 15 residues. CDR1 and CDR2 (germline): SGDLS, YYNGEE. The CDR3 coding sequence is TGTGCCAGCAGCGCCTTCCCCCCAAGAGGCGATGAGCAGTTCTTC. Amino acid sequence: CASSAFPPRGDEQFF.

The chain joins TRBV24-1 to TRBJ2-2, with TRBD1 matching 7 bases. Germline lookup yields CDR1 KGHDR and CDR2 SFDVKD. The ends lost 4 bases at V and 3 bases at J; junction bases unmatched: 7. The CDR3 length is 16 residues. The CDR3 spells CATSDSATGYTGELFF. In DNA form, the CDR3 reads TGTGCCACCAGTGACTCAGCGACAGGGTACACCGGGGAGCTGTTTTTT.

This clonotype was observed a handful of times. The gene calls are TRBV6-1 and TRBJ2-1; TRBD2 matches 10 bases. Germline values: CDR1 MNHNS, CDR2 SASEGT. The junction had 8 bases not matched to a gene; V was cut back by 5 bases and J by 7 bases. The CDR3 covers 15 residues. Here the CDR3 DNA reads TGTGCCAGCAGTCCGTTCCTAGCGGGGGCGAATGAGCAGTTCTTC. Translating it yields CASSPFLAGANEQFF.

The chain has TRBV12-3 or TRBV12-4 and TRBJ2-2; D gene uncertain. V was cut by 7 bases and J by 1 base, with 13 bases left in between. The CDR3 runs to 15 residues. CDR3 DNA sequence: TGTGCCAGCATGAAAGAGGCGGTGAACACCGGGGAGCTGTTTTTT. Protein: CASMKEAVNTGELFF.

The V and J genes are TRBV20-1 and TRBJ2-2; 7 bases match TRBD2. The CDR3 is made up of 16 amino acids. Unmatched junction bases numbered 8, after V lost 3 bases and J lost 1 base. CDR1 is DFQATT, CDR2 SNEGSKA, per germline (reference sequence). The CDR3 here is CSARSGGSLNTGELFF. The CDR3 region has the DNA TGCAGTGCTAGGTCCGGGGGGAGTTTGAACACCGGGGAGCTGTTTTTT.

The chain recombines TRBV29-1 with TRBJ2-7; no definite D call. Trimming pared 4 bases from V and 0 bases from J, leaving 7 bases between. This CDR3 contains 12 residues. Germline lookup yields CDR1 SQVTM and CDR2 ANQGSEA. The CDR3 reads CSVGQASYEQYF. DNA of the CDR3: TGCAGCGTTGGTCAGGCCTCCTACGAGCAGTACTTC.

In nucleotides, the CDR3 is TGTGCCAGCTCGACCGGAGAGAATTCACCCCTCCACTTT. Its translation is CASSTGENSPLHF. V gene TRBV2 combines with J gene TRBJ1-6; D call uncertain. The CDR3 length is 13 residues. Germline values: CDR1 SNHLY, CDR2 FYNNEI. Trimming removed 8 bases from V and 7 bases from J, with 12 bases in between.

V usage is TRBV3-1 and J usage is TRBJ1-1; the D is unclear. Trimming stripped 0 bases from V and 5 bases from J, with 10 bases between. Germline V CDR1 and CDR2: LGHDT, YNNKEL (reference sequence). This CDR3 has 14 amino acids. CDR3 coding DNA: TGTGCCAGCAGCCAAGACCGGAGTGGGACTGAAGCTTTCTTT. This codes for CASSQDRSGTEAFF. The whole variable domain, filled in from reference TRBV3-1 and TRBJ1-1, reads DTAVSQTPKYLVTQMGNDKSIKCEQNLGHDTMYWYKQDSKKFLKIMFSYNNKELIINETVPNRFSPKSPDKAHLNLHINSLELGDSAVYFCASSQDRSGTEAFFGQGTRLTVV.

This chain connects TRBV28 to TRBJ2-5; TRBD1 matches 7 bases. The CDR3 extends over 14 amino acids. From germline, CDR1 is MDHEN and CDR2 SYDVKM. Trimming removed 4 bases from V and 2 bases from J; junction bases left unmatched: 4. The chain's CDR3 is CASSWARGQETQYF. DNA for the CDR3: TGTGCCAGCAGTTGGGCCAGGGGGCAAGAGACCCAGTACTTC.

J is TRBJ2-2 and V is TRBV30; 9 nucleotides match TRBD2. The ends lost 3 bases at V and 5 bases at J; junction bases unmatched: 16. This CDR3 is built from 18 residues. Germline V gene lookup returns CDR1 GTSNPN and CDR2 SVGIG (reference sequence). CDR3 sequence reads: CAWRGGASGIGGTGELFF. The CDR3 bases are TGTGCCTGGAGAGGCGGGGCTAGCGGGATTGGGGGAACCGGGGAGCTGTTTTTT. The whole variable domain, remainder taken from reference TRBV30 and TRBJ2-2, is SQTIHQWPATLVQPVGSPLSLECTVEGTSNPNLYWYRQAAGRGLQLLFYSVGIGQISSEVPQNLSASRPQDRQFILSSKKLLLSDSGFYLCAWRGGASGIGGTGELFFGEGSRLTVL.

The chain uses TRBV18 and TRBJ2-1; the match to TRBD1 covers 9 bases. This CDR3 spans 16 amino acids. The V gene's germline CDR1 is KGHSH and CDR2 LQKENI. After removal of 3 bases from V and 8 bases from J, the junction contained 11 bases not matched to a gene. CDR3 sequence reads: CASSPAGTGRSDEQFF. In DNA form, the CDR3 reads TGTGCCAGCTCACCGGCAGGGACAGGGAGGTCCGATGAGCAGTTCTTC.

The chain links TRBV30 to TRBJ2-5; D may be TRBD1 (6 bases). Germline-derived CDR1 and CDR2 are GTSNPN and SVGIG (reference sequence). The CDR3 is 12 residues long. V lost 5 bases and J 2 bases, leaving 9 bases between the germline ends. CDR3: CAWGQLQETQYF. CDR3 nucleotide sequence: TGTGCCTGGGGACAGCTTCAAGAGACCCAGTACTTC.

This clonotype was picked up one time. The chain uses TRBV12-3 or TRBV12-4 and TRBJ2-7; 8 bases are a match to TRBD1. Trimming at V came to 1 base and at J to 7 bases, leaving 6 bases not matched to a gene. The CDR3 is 14 residues long. CDR3 in amino acids: CASSLGQGAREQYF. CDR3 in DNA: TGTGCCAGCAGTTTAGGGCAGGGGGCAAGAGAGCAGTACTTC.

The chain carries TRBV20-1 and TRBJ2-7; D gene uncertain. In germline, CDR1 is DFQATT, CDR2 SNEGSKA (reference sequence). The CDR3 runs to 15 residues. The V end lost 3 bases, the J end lost 0 bases, and 15 bases lay between the germline ends. The CDR3 bases are TGCAGTGCTAGCGTTCGGAAGACTCACTCCTACGAGCAGTACTTC. It translates to CSASVRKTHSYEQYF.

This clonotype was seen just once. The chain employs TRBV18 and TRBJ1-1; TRBD1 is a possible D gene (5 bases). Germline lookup yields CDR1 KGHSH and CDR2 LQKENI. V was clipped by 0 bases and J by 1 base, with 9 bases between them. This CDR3 region has 15 residues. CDR3 DNA: TGTGCCAGCTCACCACCCAGGGCGGAGAACACTGAAGCTTTCTTT. It translates to CASSPPRAENTEAFF.

The chain has TRBV3-1 and TRBJ2-1; perhaps D is TRBD1 or TRBD2 (5 bases each). This CDR3 is built from 14 residues. CDR1 and CDR2 (germline): LGHDT, YNNKEL (reference sequence). Between the trimmed V and J ends, which lost 4 bases and 7 bases, there was a span of 14 bases. CDR3 sequence reads: CASSRETTGNEQFF. The DNA for the CDR3 is TGTGCCAGCAGCCGAGAGACTACAGGAAATGAGCAGTTCTTC.

The chain uses TRBV5-6 and TRBJ1-2; D may be TRBD1 (6 bases). CDR3 length equals 14 residues. Germline CDR1 reads SGHDT; CDR2 reads YYEEEE. V lost 4 bases, J lost 2 bases, and 12 bases lay in between. CDR3 in DNA: TGTGCCAGCAGCCCGACAGGAATCAACTATGGCTACACCTTC. Translating it yields CASSPTGINYGYTF.

This chain links TRBV7-9 with TRBJ1-1, with D unclear. Per germline, CDR1 SEHNR and CDR2 FQNEAQ (reference sequence). The CDR3 consists of 15 residues. V was pared by 2 bases and J by 3 bases, with 13 bases between. CDR3 region: CASSLPSGPDTEAFF. The DNA for the CDR3 is TGTGCCAGCAGCTTACCCTCCGGGCCAGACACTGAAGCTTTCTTT.

J is TRBJ1-1 and V is TRBV30; no firm D call. Trimming stripped 1 base from V and 4 bases from J, with 13 bases between. From germline, CDR1 is GTSNPN and CDR2 SVGIG (reference sequence). The CDR3 consists of 14 residues. The DNA of the CDR3 is TGTGCCTGGAGTGGCCCCCCGGGAGGCACTGAAGCTTTCTTT. The encoded protein is CAWSGPPGGTEAFF.

About this clonotype itself: The junction does not match germline at one end; this may be a read error. The rearrangement joins TRBV7-7 to TRBJ2-5; 8 positions match TRBD1. Germline CDR1 is SSHAT and CDR2 is FNYEAQ (reference sequence). There are 14 residues in the CDR3. The CDR3 coding sequence is TGTGCTAGCAGCTTAGGACAGGGTGAAGAGACCCAGTACTTC. It is translated as CASSLGQGEETQYF.